One sample yielded the 9 T cell receptor beta chains listed below, sequenced in a study of cytomegalovirus exposure and HLA in healthy donors. The data were produced by immunoSEQ multiplex PCR, yet TCRdb's version contains in-frame clones alone and is incomplete. This table has more than 250,000 clones, around 90% appearing once. Sample: PBMCs. These receptors were obtained from a woman in her twenties or thirties in good health and CMV-seronegative.

The genes are TRBV2 and TRBJ2-7; 8 bases are a match to TRBD1. The CDR3 is made up of 16 amino acids. V was clipped by 4 bases and J by 0 bases; unmatched bases: 8. Germline V gene data show CDR1 as SNHLY and CDR2 as FYNNEI. In DNA form, the CDR3 reads TGTGCCAGCAGTGTTTTACGGACAGGGAGCTCCTACGAGCAGTACTTC. As protein: CASSVLRTGSSYEQYF.

The chain joins TRBV6-1 to TRBJ1-5; no clear D. Looked up from germline, CDR1 is MNHNS and CDR2 is SASEGT. CDR3 size: 13 residues. With 8 bases removed from V and 3 bases from J, the gap between germline ends came to 11 bases. The CDR3 DNA reads TGTGCCAGCGCTTATGGGGTCAATCAGCCCCAGCATTTT. It encodes CASAYGVNQPQHF.

This chain joins TRBV27 and TRBJ2-7; a weak D match, TRBD2 (6 bases). The CDR3 covers 16 residues. Trimming took 2 bases from V and 4 from J, leaving 18 bases between them. Germline CDR1 and CDR2: MNHEY and SMNVEV (reference sequence). As DNA, the CDR3 is TGTGCCAGCAGTTTAGATTTTGGCGGGAACATGTACGAGCAGTACTTC. This encodes CASSLDFGGNMYEQYF.

Concerning this clone itself: The sample has other DNA sequences that encode this CDR3 too. The V and J genes are TRBV27 and TRBJ2-7; no firm D call. V dropped 2 bases and J dropped 4 bases, with 6 bases sitting between them. This CDR3 is built from 12 residues. The germline V gene has CDR1 MNHEY and CDR2 SMNVEV (reference sequence). DNA of the CDR3: TGTGCCAGCAGTTTACTAGGGTACGAGCAGTACTTC. This encodes CASSLLGYEQYF.

This chain links TRBV14 with TRBJ1-2; D is uncertain. V lost 3 bases and J lost 4, with 12 bases in between. This CDR3 has 14 amino acids. CDR1 is SGHDN, CDR2 FVKESK, per germline. The CDR3 DNA reads TGTGCCAGCAGCCATTCCGGACGCGGCTATGGCTACACCTTC. It translates to CASSHSGRGYGYTF.

V usage is TRBV28 and J usage is TRBJ2-7; D gene uncertain. The CDR3 contains 14 residues. Germline V gene lookup returns CDR1 MDHEN and CDR2 SYDVKM. Trimming stripped 7 bases from V and 4 bases from J, with 17 bases between. This chain's CDR3 is CASIQPGPIYEQYF. CDR3 nucleotides: TGTGCCAGCATCCAACCTGGGCCTATATACGAGCAGTACTTC.

The gene calls are TRBV19 and TRBJ2-7; 14 positions match TRBD2. V was pared by 5 bases and J by 0 bases, with 9 bases of the junction left unmatched. The CDR3 is 18 residues long. Germline CDR1 is LNHDA and CDR2 is SQIVND (reference sequence). As DNA, the CDR3 is TGTGCCAGTAGTCCCGCCGGGACTAGCGGGAGCTTCTCCTACGAGCAGTACTTC. Its protein is CASSPAGTSGSFSYEQYF.

The V call is TRBV6-5, the J call TRBJ2-1; TRBD2 aligns across 7 bases. The ends lost 0 bases at V and 4 bases at J; junction bases unmatched: 6. This CDR3 is 16 amino acids long. Germline values: CDR1 MNHEY, CDR2 SVGAGI. DNA of the CDR3: TGTGCCAGCAGTTACTCAACAGCGGGAAGGTACAATGAGCAGTTCTTC. It encodes CASSYSTAGRYNEQFF.

This chain joins TRBV5-1 and TRBJ2-1, with D tentatively TRBD1 (5 bases). V dropped 0 bases and J dropped 10 bases, with 11 bases sitting between them. This CDR3 contains 13 residues. CDR1 and CDR2 (germline): SGHRS, YFSETQ. This CDR3 reads CASSLASKGEQFF. In nucleotides, the CDR3 is TGCGCCAGCAGCTTGGCCTCTAAGGGGGAGCAGTTCTTC.